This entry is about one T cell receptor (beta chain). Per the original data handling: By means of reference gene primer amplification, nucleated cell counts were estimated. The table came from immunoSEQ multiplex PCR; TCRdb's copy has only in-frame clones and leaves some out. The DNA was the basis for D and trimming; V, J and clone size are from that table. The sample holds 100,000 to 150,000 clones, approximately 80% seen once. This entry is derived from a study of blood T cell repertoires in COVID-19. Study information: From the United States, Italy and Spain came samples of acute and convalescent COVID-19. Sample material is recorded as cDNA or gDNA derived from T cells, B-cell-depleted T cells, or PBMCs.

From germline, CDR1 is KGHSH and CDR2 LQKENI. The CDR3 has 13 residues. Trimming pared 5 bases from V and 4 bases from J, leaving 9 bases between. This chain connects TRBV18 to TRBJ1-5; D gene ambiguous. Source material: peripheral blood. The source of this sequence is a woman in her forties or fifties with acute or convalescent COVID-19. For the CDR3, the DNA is TGTGCCAGCTCATCCGACATAAATCAGCCCCAGCATTTT. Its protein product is CASSSDINQPQHF.